The 27 T cell receptor beta chains below come from one sample, sequenced in a study of CD8+ T cells in alopecia areata. Indicated treatment: oral pan-JAK inhibitor, 5-10 mg twice daily. RNA extraction was followed by reverse transcription into cDNA, which acted as the sequencing template. Data came from immunoSEQ multiplex PCR; TCRdb stores just in-frame clones and leaves some out. The repertoire has about 250,000 clones, 60% of them found once; the top ten carry more than 0.85%. The sample here was CD4+ T cells sorted from blood, taken around week 52, from a patient treated with tofacitinib. All receptors derive from a human donor with alopecia areata.

The chain uses TRBV4-2 and TRBJ2-3, with D perhaps matching TRBD2 (6 bases). V was shortened by 4 bases and J by 6 bases, with 11 bases between the two germline ends. The V gene's germline CDR1 is LGHNA and CDR2 YNFKEQ. The CDR3 extends over 13 amino acids. The CDR3 sequence is CASSRGGEDTQYF. In nucleotides, the CDR3 is TGTGCCAGCAGCCGAGGCGGGGAGGATACGCAGTATTTT.

The chain combines TRBV9 with TRBJ2-1; D remains ambiguous. V shed 0 bases and J shed 7 bases, with 11 bases lying between them. The germline gives CDR1 SGDLS, CDR2 YYNGEE. The CDR3 runs 14 residues. The CDR3 bases are TGTGCCAGCAGCGTAGAGGTGTTGGGGAATGAGCAGTTCTTC. This gives the protein CASSVEVLGNEQFF.

There are a few counts of this clone. The rearrangement links TRBV29-1 to TRBJ2-7; 7 bases agree with TRBD2. V was pared by 0 bases and J by 5 bases, with 1 base of the junction left unmatched. The length of the CDR3 is 12 residues. The germline gives CDR1 SQVTM, CDR2 ANQGSEA. The CDR3 protein is CSVEDREDEQYF. The CDR3 DNA follows: TGCAGCGTTGAAGATCGGGAGGACGAGCAGTACTTC.

This clone was detected a few times. Additional DNA sequences in this sample encode the identical CDR3. The chain links TRBV29-1 to TRBJ2-3, with 7 bases aligning to TRBD2. Germline CDR1 reads SQVTM; CDR2 reads ANQGSEA. The CDR3 has 14 residues. V lost 1 base and J lost 4; bases outside the gene matches: 5. The CDR3 is CSVEGGLGADTQYF. Here the CDR3 DNA reads TGCAGCGTTGAAGGTGGACTAGGAGCAGATACGCAGTATTTT.

The chain has TRBV5-1 and TRBJ1-4; tentatively, D is TRBD1 (6 bases). V was clipped by 4 bases and J by 5 bases, with 9 bases between them. CDR1 SGHRS and CDR2 YFSETQ come from the germline V gene. The CDR3 extends over 13 amino acids. The CDR3 here is CASSTGQNEKLFF. The CDR3 bases are TGCGCCAGCAGCACCGGACAGAATGAAAAACTGTTTTTT.

This sequence joins TRBV30 and TRBJ2-3; D could derive from TRBD1 or TRBD2 (5 bases each). The CDR3 runs 16 residues. Per germline, CDR1 GTSNPN and CDR2 SVGIG (reference sequence). Trimming took 0 bases from V and 0 from J, leaving 13 bases between them. The CDR3 is CAWSVGPRVSTDTQYF. The CDR3 nucleotides are TGTGCCTGGAGTGTGGGGCCGAGGGTCAGCACAGATACGCAGTATTTT.

This clone was seen just once. J is TRBJ1-5 and V is TRBV4-2; D unresolved. This CDR3 comprises 15 residues. The V gene's germline CDR1 is LGHNA and CDR2 YNFKEQ. Trimming removed 4 bases from V and 1 base from J, with 11 bases in between. The CDR3 reads CASSPEAGSNQPQHF. CDR3 coding DNA: TGTGCCAGCAGCCCAGAGGCAGGCAGCAATCAGCCCCAGCATTTT.

The chain couples TRBV14 to TRBJ2-1, with 7 nucleotides matching TRBD1. CDR3 length equals 17 residues. Trimming at V came to 4 bases and at J to 2 bases, leaving 11 bases not matched to a gene. Looked up from germline, CDR1 is SGHDN and CDR2 is FVKESK. The CDR3 loop is CASSRYLTGVAYNEQFF. CDR3 nucleotide sequence: TGTGCCAGCAGCCGGTACCTAACAGGGGTGGCCTACAATGAGCAGTTCTTC.

This clone was counted a few times. This rearrangement joins TRBV4-1 to TRBJ2-3; maybe TRBD1 (6 bases). Looked up from germline, CDR1 is MGHRA and CDR2 is YSYEKL. Trimming removed 1 base from V and 2 bases from J, with 13 bases in between. The CDR3 sequence is 16 residues long. Written as DNA, the CDR3 is TGCGCCAGCAGCCAAGCGACAGGTGCTTTCACAGATACGCAGTATTTT. Amino acid sequence: CASSQATGAFTDTQYF.

This clone was found a few times. CDR3 in DNA: TGTGCCAGCAGTGATCAGGGGCGTAGGGCTGAAGCTTTCTTT. Amino acid sequence: CASSDQGRRAEAFF. The genes are TRBV2 and TRBJ1-1; D possibly corresponds to TRBD1 (6 bases). V lost 3 bases to trimming and J lost 6 bases, with 14 bases between them. This CDR3 has 14 residues. Germline CDR1 and CDR2: SNHLY and FYNNEI.

The J gene is TRBJ2-5, the V gene TRBV5-1; D perhaps matches TRBD1 (6 bases). Germline CDR1 reads SGHRS; CDR2 reads YFSETQ. The ends were cut back, 4 bases at V and 3 bases at J, with 10 bases in the middle. The CDR3 runs 13 residues. For the CDR3, the DNA is TGCGCCAGCAGCCTTTACAGGGAAGAGACCCAGTACTTC. Its protein product is CASSLYREETQYF.

The V and J genes are TRBV30 and TRBJ2-3; no clear D. The V and J ends lost 3 bases and 2 bases respectively, with 6 bases between them. This CDR3 spans 12 amino acids. The germline V gene encodes CDR1 GTSNPN and CDR2 SVGIG (reference sequence). In DNA, the CDR3 is TGTGCCTGGAGGATTACCACAGATACGCAGTATTTT. It translates to CAWRITTDTQYF.

This rearrangement joins TRBV5-6 to TRBJ1-2, with D possibly matching TRBD1 (6 bases). This CDR3 has 14 residues. Germline CDR1 is SGHDT and CDR2 is YYEEEE. Trimming took off 7 bases at V and 2 bases at J, with 15 bases between the two ends. The CDR3 bases are TGTGCCAGCTGCCAACCGACAGGAAACTATGGCTACACCTTC. Translation: CASCQPTGNYGYTF.

The sample holds a few counts of this clone. This chain links TRBV5-1 with TRBJ2-2; possible D gene TRBD2, 5 bases. This CDR3 contains 14 residues. Germline CDR1 SGHRS, CDR2 YFSETQ. The germline V and J ends were trimmed by 0 bases and 6 bases, with 9 bases remaining between them. The CDR3 here is CASSLAGNAGELFF. CDR3 coding DNA: TGCGCCAGCAGCTTGGCGGGGAATGCCGGGGAGCTGTTTTTT. The entire variable domain, with the rest obtained from reference TRBV5-1 and TRBJ2-2, is as follows: KAGVTQTPRYLIKTRGQQVTLSCSPISGHRSVSWYQQTPGQGLQFLFEYFSETQRNKGNFPGRFSGRQFSNSRSEMNVSTLELGDSALYLCASSLAGNAGELFFGEGSRLTVL.

This clone was observed a handful of times. The CDR3 region has the DNA TGTGCCAGTAGCAGTACCTACAATGAGCAGTTCTTC. It is translated as CASSSTYNEQFF. V gene TRBV19 combines with J gene TRBJ2-1; no firm D call. This CDR3 is built from 12 residues. V lost 6 bases and J lost 2, with 5 bases in between. Germline CDR1 is LNHDA and CDR2 is SQIVND (reference sequence).

This rearrangement joins TRBV5-1 to TRBJ2-5; 7 nucleotides match TRBD1. The CDR3 sequence is 15 residues long. The V and J ends lost 1 base and 3 bases, in that order; junction bases with no gene match: 6. Germline V gene data show CDR1 as SGHRS and CDR2 as YFSETQ. In DNA form, the CDR3 reads TGCGCCAGCAGCTTGAACGACAGGGTGAAAGAGACCCAGTACTTC. Protein sequence: CASSLNDRVKETQYF.

V and J are TRBV5-4 and TRBJ1-2; 9 bases align to TRBD1. The CDR3 loop spans 15 amino acids. With V trimmed by 4 bases and J by 2 bases, 6 bases remained unmatched. Per germline, CDR1 SGHNT and CDR2 YYREEE (reference sequence). This CDR3 reads CASSAAGTGNYGYTF. CDR3 DNA: TGTGCCAGCAGCGCCGCCGGGACAGGGAACTATGGCTACACCTTC.

This rearrangement joins TRBV30 to TRBJ2-2, with TRBD2 as a possible D gene (6 bases). The V end was cut by 6 bases, the J end by 1 base, with 12 bases between. There are 14 residues in the CDR3. Per the germline V gene, CDR1 is GTSNPN and CDR2 is SVGIG (reference sequence). DNA of the CDR3: TGTGCCTGCCCCGGAGGGGTGAACACCGGGGAGCTGTTTTTT. Amino acid sequence: CACPGGVNTGELFF.

The table lists this clone with a few counts. The chain links TRBV19 to TRBJ2-7; no clear D gene. This CDR3 is built from 12 residues. Per the germline V gene, CDR1 is LNHDA and CDR2 is SQIVND (reference sequence). The V end was cut by 7 bases, the J end by 1 base, with 8 bases between. This CDR3 reads CASISPSYEQYF. The CDR3 DNA reads as TGTGCCAGTATCTCACCTTCCTACGAGCAGTACTTC.

Written as DNA, the CDR3 is TGTGCCTGGAGTTCCTTCGCCGGGGGTGGCTCACCCCTCCACTTT. Amino acid sequence: CAWSSFAGGGSPLHF. This chain joins TRBV30 and TRBJ1-6; TRBD1 is a possible D gene (5 bases). V lost 2 bases and J lost 10, with 18 bases in between. Germline CDR1 and CDR2: GTSNPN and SVGIG (reference sequence). The CDR3 has 15 amino acids.

This chain links TRBV11-3 with TRBJ2-1; D may be TRBD1 (5 bases). Trimming shortened V by 8 bases and J by 6 bases, and 11 bases separated the two germline ends. Germline-derived CDR1 and CDR2 are SGHNT and YENEEA. This CDR3 is 12 amino acids long. CDR3: CASLGPGNEQFF. CDR3 nucleotides: TGTGCCAGCCTGGGGCCGGGCAATGAGCAGTTCTTC.

V usage is TRBV19 and J usage is TRBJ2-7; no clear D gene. There are 15 residues in the CDR3. V was pared by 1 base and J by 1 base, with 11 bases between. The germline V gene encodes CDR1 LNHDA and CDR2 SQIVND (reference sequence). CDR3 region: CASSIVGRQSYEQYF. The CDR3 nucleotides read TGTGCCAGTAGTATAGTCGGTCGGCAGTCCTACGAGCAGTACTTC.

This clone was counted ten times or more. The chain employs TRBV9 and TRBJ2-3; 10 nucleotides align to TRBD2. CDR1 SGDLS and CDR2 YYNGEE come from the germline V gene. V dropped 3 bases and J dropped 1; count of bases not matched to a gene: 8. The CDR3 extends over 17 amino acids. As DNA, the CDR3 is TGTGCCAGCAGCGACAGAACCCTAGCGGGGGGCACAGATACGCAGTATTTT. This sequence encodes CASSDRTLAGGTDTQYF.

This clone was observed a single time. The chain carries TRBV5-6 and TRBJ2-4; possibly TRBD2 for D (5 bases). Trimming cost V 4 bases and J 0 bases, with 8 bases left between them. The CDR3 has 14 amino acids. CDR1 is SGHDT and CDR2 is YYEEEE in the germline V gene. Here the CDR3 DNA reads TGTGCCAGCAGCGACGGACTAGCCAAAAACATTCAGTACTTC. Translating it yields CASSDGLAKNIQYF.

The V and J genes are TRBV2 and TRBJ2-5, with 7 bases lining up with TRBD1. CDR1 is SNHLY, CDR2 FYNNEI, per germline. This CDR3 contains 14 residues. V gave up 8 bases and J gave up 2 bases; unmatched junction bases: 8. CDR3 sequence: CASHRDRNQETQYF. The CDR3 nucleotides read TGTGCCAGCCACCGGGACAGAAATCAAGAGACCCAGTACTTC. The full variable domain, in which reference TRBV2 and TRBJ2-5 provide the parts outside the CDR3, is EPEVTQTPSHQVTQMGQEVILRCVPISNHLYFYWYRQILGQKVEFLVSFYNNEISEKSEIFDDQFSVERPDGSNFTLKIRSTKLEDSAMYFCASHRDRNQETQYFGPGTRLLVL.

The chain has TRBV29-1 and TRBJ2-7; 7 bases map to TRBD1. The germline gives CDR1 SQVTM, CDR2 ANQGSEA. The J segment lost 0 bases and the V segment lost 6 bases, leaving 5 bases of the junction unmatched. CDR3 length: 13 residues. CDR3 DNA: TGCAGCGTGGGGACAGAACACTCCTACGAGCAGTACTTC. Amino acid sequence: CSVGTEHSYEQYF.

V and J are TRBV6-5 and TRBJ1-5; 9 positions agree with TRBD1. Germline CDR1 and CDR2: MNHEY and SVGAGI. This CDR3 comprises 15 residues. V was clipped by 5 bases and J by 2 bases; unmatched bases: 4. CDR3 loop: CASSARTGGNQPQHF. In DNA form, the CDR3 reads TGTGCCAGCAGTGCCCGGACAGGGGGCAATCAGCCCCAGCATTTT.